This TCR beta chain comes out of a study of blood T cells in healthy people across ages. About the study: Per two T cells, about one barcoded beta molecule was captured through template switching. General observations from the study: Both naive CD4+ cell counts and diversity were greater in long-lived donors than in aged donors.

V dropped 4 bases and J dropped 5 bases, with 19 bases sitting between them. The CDR3 runs 16 residues. The germline CDR1 and CDR2 sequences are KGHDR and SFDVKD. Comments on this clonotype: Antigen unknown.

Sample-barcoded 5' priming and a J-beta primer mix drove a second PCR of roughly 7 to 11 cycles. Each cDNA molecule was tagged by a template-switch adaptor that had 12 random nucleotides. TCRdb reanalysed the 5' RACE reads using MiXCR and keeps one entry per CDR3 protein. The data hold 870,000 or so distinct CDR3 sequences, with roughly 26% observed a single time. V and J are TRBV24-1 and TRBJ2-5; D is ambiguous. Sample: blood. The clonotype originates from a woman of 80 years or more in good health. The CDR3: CATSESAVWARETQYF. CDR3 DNA: TGTGCCACCAGTGAGTCCGCGGTTTGGGCGAGGGAGACCCAGTACTTC.